This T cell receptor (beta chain) was captured in a study of Graves' ophthalmopathy and Graves' hyperthyroidism. This clonotype was counted once. A read error may explain this, as a much larger clone is one base away. RNA transcripts yielded amplified TCR beta CDR3 regions. The library came from an HTBI-primed first-round RT-PCR and a second-round multiplex PCR. TCRdb analysed the multiplex PCR reads with MiXCR anew, one entry per CDR3 protein. The table records approximately 640,000 distinct CDR3 sequences, roughly 39% of them present only once. Looked up from germline, CDR1 is DFQATT and CDR2 is SNEGSKA (reference sequence). The CDR3 is made up of 13 amino acids. Germline trimming cut 5 bases from V and 5 bases from J; bases unmatched to any gene: 3. Clinicians diagnosed using symptoms, serum thyroxine, TRAb, thyroid ultrasound and orbital computed tomography. The PBMCs used were ones drawn from about 9.2 ml of fresh peripheral blood.

The specimen sequenced was peripheral blood. The V gene is TRBV20-1, the J gene TRBJ2-7; TRBD2 aligns across 13 bases. The TCR sequence derives from an adult man with Graves' ophthalmopathy. CDR3 loop: CSAGTSGTHEQYF. DNA for the CDR3: TGCAGTGCTGGGACTAGCGGGACCCACGAGCAGTACTTC.